These 13 T cell receptor beta chains were sequenced from one sample in a study of response to subunit inactivated influenza vaccine. Each CDR3 protein gets one entry after TCRdb re-called the RT-PCR reads with MiXCR. The data hold 860,000 or so distinct CDR3 sequences, with approximately 21% observed a single time. Sequences were derived from PBMCs from blood, sampled 5 days after vaccination. These receptors were collected from a man aged 45-65 years who received an inactivated influenza vaccine.

This clonotype was counted between two and nine times. V is TRBV10-3 and J is TRBJ2-1, with 8 nucleotides matching TRBD2. The ends lost 11 bases at V and 0 bases at J; junction bases unmatched: 9. The length of the CDR3 is 15 residues. Germline CDR1 is ENHRY and CDR2 is SYGVKD. CDR3 sequence reads: CASLAGRSSYNEQFF. The CDR3 bases are TGTGCCTCCTTAGCGGGAAGGAGCTCCTACAATGAGCAGTTCTTC.

This clonotype was picked up a small number of times. The chain employs TRBV20-1 and TRBJ2-6; D remains ambiguous. Germline-derived CDR1 and CDR2 are DFQATT and SNEGSKA (reference sequence). This CDR3 spans 15 amino acids. The germline V and J ends were trimmed by 6 bases and 2 bases, with 14 bases remaining between them. The CDR3 bases are TGCAGTGCAGCCCCAAGTCCCCCTGGGGCCAACGTCCTGACTTTC. Translating it yields CSAAPSPPGANVLTF.

This clonotype has just a few counts. The rearrangement links TRBV7-2 to TRBJ2-7; 10 bases are a match to TRBD1. The CDR3 is made up of 16 amino acids. CDR1 is SGHTA and CDR2 is FQGNSA in the germline V gene. V trimming: 0 bases; J trimming: 1 base; junction bases outside the gene matches: 3. The CDR3 loop is CASSLAGDRGSYEQYF. CDR3 DNA: TGTGCCAGCAGCTTAGCTGGGGACAGGGGATCCTACGAGCAGTACTTC.

The rearrangement joins TRBV10-1 to TRBJ2-7, with 11 bases that match TRBD1. V was clipped by 6 bases and J by 1 base; unmatched bases: 5. CDR3 size: 15 residues. Germline CDR1 is WNHNN and CDR2 is SYGVQD (reference sequence). CDR3 sequence reads: CASSGTGGFSYEQYF. The CDR3 DNA follows: TGCGCCAGCAGCGGGACAGGGGGTTTTTCCTACGAGCAGTACTTC.

The genes are TRBV7-2 and TRBJ2-7; tentative D call: TRBD2 (5 bases). The CDR3 is made up of 15 amino acids. Germline CDR1 reads SGHTA; CDR2 reads FQGNSA. With 2 bases removed from V and 6 bases from J, the gap between germline ends came to 17 bases. In DNA, the CDR3 is TGTGCCAGCAGCTTAACTCGCGGAGGTCTATCCGAGCAGTACTTC. Translating it yields CASSLTRGGLSEQYF.

The chain uses TRBV4-2 and TRBJ2-2; perhaps TRBD1 as D (5 bases). Germline CDR1 reads LGHNA; CDR2 reads YNFKEQ. Trimming removed 4 bases from V and 0 bases from J, with 15 bases in between. The CDR3 consists of 17 residues. The CDR3 protein is CASSLSRGAANTGELFF. The CDR3, as DNA: TGTGCCAGCAGCCTAAGTCGTGGGGCCGCGAACACCGGGGAGCTGTTTTTT.

This clonotype has ten or more counts. The chain recombines TRBV29-1 with TRBJ2-1; 7 nucleotides align to TRBD1. The CDR3 contains 13 residues. Trimming cost V 4 bases and J 2 bases; bases outside gene matches: 2. Germline CDR1 and CDR2: SQVTM and ANQGSEA. The CDR3, as DNA: TGCAGCGTTGCCGGGACAGCCTACAATGAGCAGTTCTTC. This translates into CSVAGTAYNEQFF.

This clonotype was picked up a small number of times. The V and J genes are TRBV4-3 and TRBJ1-1, with D possibly matching TRBD1 (5 bases). Germline V lookup: CDR1 LGHNA, CDR2 YSLEER. The CDR3 runs 14 residues. Trimming stripped 4 bases from V and 6 bases from J, with 15 bases between. The CDR3 nucleotides are TGCGCCAGCAGCCTTTCAATGGAGGGGTCTGAAGCTTTCTTT. It translates to CASSLSMEGSEAFF.

The sample holds a few counts of this clonotype. The gene calls are TRBV20-1 and TRBJ1-6; D gene ambiguous. V lost 0 bases, J lost 1 base, and 13 bases lay in between. This CDR3 is built from 17 residues. From germline, CDR1 is DFQATT and CDR2 SNEGSKA (reference sequence). The CDR3 loop reads CSARDQNSRSYNSPLHF. As DNA, the CDR3 is TGCAGTGCTAGAGATCAAAACAGCAGGTCCTATAATTCACCCCTCCACTTT.

This clonotype was recorded at least ten times. The rearrangement uses TRBV4-3 and TRBJ2-5; D ambiguous. The CDR3 sequence is 15 residues long. Trimming took 0 bases from V and 3 from J, leaving 11 bases between them. CDR1 LGHNA and CDR2 YSLEER come from the germline V gene. In DNA form, the CDR3 reads TGCGCCAGCAGCCAAGATTGGGTTGGGAAAGAGACCCAGTACTTC. Translation gives CASSQDWVGKETQYF.

The V and J genes are TRBV25-1 and TRBJ1-1, with D maybe TRBD1 (5 bases). This CDR3 is built from 14 residues. Trimming cost V 8 bases and J 5 bases, with 18 bases left between them. Germline V gene lookup returns CDR1 MGHDK and CDR2 SYGVNS. CDR3 sequence (DNA): TGTGCCAGCCGTAGGTCAGGGACCGGGACTGAAGCTTTCTTT. The encoded protein is CASRRSGTGTEAFF.

This chain connects TRBV7-9 to TRBJ1-1; no clear D gene. The CDR3 is 14 residues long. Germline V lookup: CDR1 SEHNR, CDR2 FQNEAQ (reference sequence). The V end was cut by 6 bases, the J end by 2 bases, with 13 bases between. Here the CDR3 reads CASRFNDGNTEAFF. The CDR3 DNA follows: TGTGCCAGCAGATTCAATGACGGTAACACTGAAGCTTTCTTT.

Only a few counts were recorded for this clonotype. This chain joins TRBV5-1 and TRBJ1-5, with D uncertain. Germline values: CDR1 SGHRS, CDR2 YFSETQ. The CDR3 sequence is 12 residues long. Trimming cost V 6 bases and J 9 bases, with 13 bases left between them. Written as DNA, the CDR3 is TGCGCCAGCACCTATGACCTGGGGCCCCAGCATTTT. Protein: CASTYDLGPQHF. The variable domain in full, completed from reference TRBV5-1 and TRBJ1-5, reads KAGVTQTPRYLIKTRGQQVTLSCSPISGHRSVSWYQQTPGQGLQFLFEYFSETQRNKGNFPGRFSGRQFSNSRSEMNVSTLELGDSALYLCASTYDLGPQHFGDGTRLSIL.